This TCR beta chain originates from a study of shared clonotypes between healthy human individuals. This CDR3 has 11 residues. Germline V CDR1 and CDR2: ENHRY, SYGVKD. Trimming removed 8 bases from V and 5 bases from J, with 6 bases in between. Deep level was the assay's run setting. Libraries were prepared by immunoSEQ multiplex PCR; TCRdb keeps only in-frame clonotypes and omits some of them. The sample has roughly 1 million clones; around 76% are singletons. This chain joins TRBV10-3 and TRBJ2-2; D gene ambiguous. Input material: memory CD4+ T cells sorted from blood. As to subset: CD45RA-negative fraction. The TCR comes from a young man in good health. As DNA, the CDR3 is TGTGCCATCGGCTGGACCGGGGAGCTGTTTTTT. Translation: CAIGWTGELFF.